This TCR beta chain was found in a study of CD8 T cells in ankylosing spondylitis. Study-wide points: The disease-linked clones had a CD8+ phenotype and low blood frequencies. In ankylosing spondylitis blood, a motif of roughly 8 highly homologous TCR beta variants appeared characteristic.

This CDR3 has 15 amino acids. Germline values: CDR1 DFQATT, CDR2 SNEGSKA (reference sequence). Trimming took off 3 bases at V and 3 bases at J, with 18 bases between the two ends. TCRdb re-called the 5' RACE reads with MiXCR, one entry per CDR3 protein. Of around 140,000 distinct CDR3 sequences listed, around 10% are singletons. This clonotype was seen repeatedly, ten times or more. Its target is unknown. The receptor comes from a female donor with ankylosing spondylitis or in good health (not recorded which). The chain employs TRBV20-1 and TRBJ2-7, with D perhaps TRBD1 (6 bases). Sequenced sample: blood, either unsorted or a sorted T cell fraction (not recorded which). The CDR3 sequence: CSARGIQGKNYEQYF. The DNA of the CDR3 is TGCAGTGCTAGGGGGATACAGGGAAAAAACTACGAGCAGTACTTC.